The 30 T cell receptor beta chains listed next were all sequenced from one sample in a study of vaccination and CD4 T cells after COVID-19. Time point of the sample: late sampling 161 to 241 days after vaccination in a few convalescent patients. Stated treatment: approximately 10-day PBMC culture with coronavirus spike peptide pools or control peptides (ViraFEST assay). Their antigens remain unidentified. With the Oncomine TCR Beta short-read assay, DNA from cultured CD4+ T cells was sequenced. TCRdb reprocessed the PCR reads via MiXCR and lists one record per CDR3 protein. The sample has some 15,000 distinct CDR3 sequences; over 45% are singletons. The sample was CD4+ T cells from blood, cultured in vitro, taken about 7 months after SARS-CoV-2 vaccination. The receptors here all came from a human donor who had recovered from COVID-19.

This chain joins TRBV10-3 and TRBJ1-5; no definite D call. CDR1 and CDR2 (germline): ENHRY, SYGVKD. CDR3 length: 15 residues. Between the trimmed V and J ends, which lost 4 bases and 4 bases, there was a span of 14 bases. Here the CDR3 DNA reads TGTGCCATCAGTGGCTCTGACGGGAGGAATCAGCCCCAGCATTTT. It is translated as CAISGSDGRNQPQHF.

This clonotype was recorded a few times. The rearrangement joins TRBV6-1 to TRBJ1-2; possible D gene TRBD1, 5 bases. Germline V gene sequence: CDR1 MNHNS, CDR2 SASEGT. The CDR3 is 15 amino acids. Trimming removed 1 base at V and 1 base at J, with 10 bases between. The CDR3 protein is CASSEVRGVNYGYTF. The DNA of the CDR3 is TGTGCCAGCAGTGAAGTAAGGGGCGTTAACTATGGCTACACCTTC.

J is TRBJ2-7 and V is TRBV7-2, with 13 bases identical to TRBD2. The CDR3 runs to 18 residues. V was clipped by 6 bases and J by 0 bases; unmatched bases: 11. The germline V gene encodes CDR1 SGHTA and CDR2 FQGNSA. The CDR3 sequence is CASSLELAGGLVSYEQYF. Here the CDR3 DNA reads TGTGCCAGCAGTCTGGAACTAGCGGGAGGGCTAGTCTCCTACGAGCAGTACTTC.

V and J are TRBV7-9 and TRBJ2-3; no firm D call. CDR1 is SEHNR, CDR2 FQNEAQ, per germline (reference sequence). The CDR3 is 13 residues long. Trimming took 7 bases from V and 3 from J, leaving 11 bases between them. In nucleotides, the CDR3 is TGTGCCAGCATGAAAAAGGGTACAGATACGCAGTATTTT. It specifies CASMKKGTDTQYF.

The table lists this clonotype with a count of one. The CDR3 protein is CATSRTSGSVSTDTQYF. The CDR3 DNA follows: TGTGCCACCAGCCGGACTAGCGGGAGCGTGAGCACAGATACGCAGTATTTT. The V gene is TRBV15, the J gene TRBJ2-3; 13 positions agree with TRBD2. Germline assignment: CDR1 LNHNV and CDR2 YYDKDF (reference sequence). The ends lost 5 bases at V and 0 bases at J; junction bases unmatched: 5. The CDR3 is 17 residues long.

This clonotype was counted only a few times. The chain has TRBV20-1 and TRBJ2-2; weak D call: TRBD1 (6 bases). Trimming took off 3 bases at V and 4 bases at J, with 12 bases between the two ends. Germline loops: CDR1 DFQATT, CDR2 SNEGSKA (reference sequence). The length of the CDR3 is 14 residues. The CDR3 region is CSASQQGPTGELFF. As DNA, the CDR3 is TGCAGTGCTAGCCAACAGGGTCCCACCGGGGAGCTGTTTTTT.

This clonotype came up a few times. CDR3 sequence reads: CSARTSPSYNSPLHF. The DNA of the CDR3 is TGCAGTGCTAGAACCTCGCCGTCCTATAATTCACCCCTCCACTTT. The rearrangement uses TRBV20-1 and TRBJ1-6; D uncertain. The ends were cut back, 2 bases at V and 1 base at J, with 9 bases in the middle. This CDR3 region has 15 residues. The V gene's germline CDR1 is DFQATT and CDR2 SNEGSKA (reference sequence).

V and J are TRBV6-2 or TRBV6-3 and TRBJ2-5, with D possibly being TRBD2 (6 bases). CDR1 is MNHEY and CDR2 is SVGEGT in the germline V gene. The CDR3 contains 16 residues. Trimming removed 6 bases from V and 5 bases from J, with 22 bases in between. The CDR3 loop is CASSHRTMPVWETQYF. DNA for the CDR3: TGTGCCAGCAGCCATCGGACTATGCCCGTTTGGGAGACCCAGTACTTC.

V gene TRBV19 combines with J gene TRBJ2-7; D may match TRBD1 or TRBD2 (6 bases each). Trimming left V 0 bases short and J 6 bases short, with 9 bases between. The CDR3 has 13 residues. Germline V gene data show CDR1 as LNHDA and CDR2 as SQIVND (reference sequence). In DNA, the CDR3 is TGTGCCAGTAGTATAGATCGGGGGCGCGAGCAGTACTTC. This encodes CASSIDRGREQYF.

This clonotype was recorded a few times. CDR3 coding DNA: TGTGCCAGCAGGGAACAGGGGGGAAGTGGCTACACCTTC. It is translated as CASREQGGSGYTF. The chain has TRBV27 and TRBJ1-2; TRBD1 matches 8 bases. The CDR3 totals 13 residues. After removal of 6 bases from V and 7 bases from J, the junction contained 7 bases not matched to a gene. Germline V CDR1 and CDR2: MNHEY, SMNVEV (reference sequence).

The genes are TRBV6-5 and TRBJ2-1, with D unclear. Trimming removed 0 bases from V and 5 bases from J, with 5 bases in between. CDR3 length: 13 residues. Germline V gene data show CDR1 as MNHEY and CDR2 as SVGAGI. CDR3 residues: CASSYSWDNEQFF. CDR3 DNA sequence: TGTGCCAGCAGTTACTCGTGGGACAATGAGCAGTTCTTC.

The V and J genes are TRBV6-2 or TRBV6-3 and TRBJ2-7; D may be TRBD1 (5 bases). Germline CDR1 and CDR2: MNHEY and SVGEGT. The V end was cut by 4 bases, the J end by 9 bases, with 16 bases between. The CDR3 runs to 13 residues. For the CDR3, the DNA is TGTGCCAGCAGTTCCATCTGGCAGGGCGGGCAGTACTTC. It encodes CASSSIWQGGQYF.

Sample share makes this clonotype medium-sized. This chain's CDR3 is CSARDQLAGDYNEQFF. For the CDR3, the DNA is TGCAGTGCTAGAGATCAGCTAGCGGGAGACTACAATGAGCAGTTCTTC. V is TRBV20-1 and J is TRBJ2-1, with 10 bases matching TRBD2. This CDR3 contains 16 residues. Trimming took 0 bases from V and 3 from J; bases not matched to a gene: 5. Per the germline V gene, CDR1 is DFQATT and CDR2 is SNEGSKA (reference sequence).

The chain links TRBV20-1 to TRBJ1-1; D is unresolved. Germline CDR1 is DFQATT and CDR2 is SNEGSKA (reference sequence). Trimming took off 2 bases at V and 5 bases at J, with 6 bases between the two ends. The CDR3 runs to 11 residues. CDR3 DNA sequence: TGCAGTGCTAGATCGTGGACTGAAGCTTTCTTT. It is translated as CSARSWTEAFF.

This chain joins TRBV7-9 and TRBJ2-7, with 13 nucleotides matching TRBD2. The germline CDR1 and CDR2 sequences are SEHNR and FQNEAQ (reference sequence). The CDR3 is 14 amino acids. V dropped 4 bases and J dropped 7; count of bases not matched to a gene: 4. The CDR3, as DNA: TGTGCCAGCAGCTCGGGACTAGCGGGGAGGGAGCAGTACTTC. Translating it yields CASSSGLAGREQYF.

The chain has TRBV2 and TRBJ2-5, with no clear D. Germline lookup yields CDR1 SNHLY and CDR2 FYNNEI. Trimming stripped 3 bases from V and 9 bases from J, with 23 bases between. This CDR3 is 16 amino acids long. CDR3 coding DNA: TGTGCCAGCAGTGACGATCCGGCGGATACCCTGTTGTCCCAGTACTTC. The encoded protein is CASSDDPADTLLSQYF. Complete variable domain (other parts from reference TRBV2 and TRBJ2-5): EPEVTQTPSHQVTQMGQEVILRCVPISNHLYFYWYRQILGQKVEFLVSFYNNEISEKSEIFDDQFSVERPDGSNFTLKIRSTKLEDSAMYFCASSDDPADTLLSQYFGPGTRLLVL.

The chain carries TRBV20-1 and TRBJ1-1; the D gene is possibly TRBD1 (6 bases). Trimming took off 7 bases at V and 2 bases at J, with 20 bases between the two ends. Germline loops: CDR1 DFQATT, CDR2 SNEGSKA (reference sequence). The CDR3 sequence is 15 residues long. The CDR3 bases are TGCAGTGGGGGGAAATGGGGGGGGCCTAACACTGAAGCTTTCTTT. It is translated as CSGGKWGGPNTEAFF.

This clonotype showed up just a few times. This chain connects TRBV7-2 to TRBJ2-7; possible D gene TRBD1, 5 bases. Trimming stripped 2 bases from V and 9 bases from J, with 20 bases between. The CDR3 is made up of 15 amino acids. Germline V gene data show CDR1 as SGHTA and CDR2 as FQGNSA. This chain's CDR3 is CASSLTSQGKRRQYF. The CDR3, as DNA: TGTGCCAGCAGCTTAACCAGCCAGGGTAAGCGTCGGCAGTACTTC.

In this sample, this clonotype turned up a few times. The chain combines TRBV12-3 or TRBV12-4 with TRBJ1-5; no definite D call. Trimming pared 3 bases from V and 0 bases from J, leaving 3 bases between. The CDR3 sequence is 13 residues long. The CDR3 DNA follows: TGTGCCAGCAGTTTTAATAGCAATCAGCCCCAGCATTTT. Its protein is CASSFNSNQPQHF.

The chain combines TRBV11-2 with TRBJ2-3; D possibly corresponds to TRBD2 (6 bases). Trimming removed 0 bases at V and 5 bases at J, with 12 bases between. The CDR3 loop spans 15 amino acids. Germline V gene lookup returns CDR1 SGHAT and CDR2 FQNNGV. The CDR3 loop reads CASSLDRVGGDTQYF. The CDR3, as DNA: TGTGCCAGCAGCTTAGATCGCGTGGGGGGAGATACGCAGTATTTT.

This clonotype has a handful of counts. The rearrangement joins TRBV7-2 to TRBJ2-7, with 8 bases aligning to TRBD2. The CDR3 totals 14 residues. The V and J ends lost 3 bases and 2 bases, in that order; junction bases with no gene match: 3. CDR1 SGHTA and CDR2 FQGNSA come from the germline V gene. The CDR3 sequence: CASSFRLATYEQYF. CDR3 nucleotide sequence: TGTGCCAGCAGCTTCAGACTAGCGACCTACGAGCAGTACTTC.

This clonotype was picked up a small number of times. The V and J genes are TRBV20-1 and TRBJ1-5; D gene uncertain. There are 12 residues in the CDR3. V was cut by 6 bases and J by 5 bases, with 11 bases left in between. Per germline, CDR1 DFQATT and CDR2 SNEGSKA (reference sequence). CDR3: CSASNLYQPQHF. CDR3 in DNA: TGCAGTGCCTCTAACCTTTATCAGCCCCAGCATTTT.

This rearrangement joins TRBV7-8 to TRBJ2-1; 9 bases fit TRBD2. V lost 5 bases and J lost 1; bases outside the gene matches: 6. The germline CDR1 and CDR2 sequences are SGHVS and FQNEAQ. CDR3 length equals 16 residues. This CDR3 is CASSQSGGFSYNEQFF. The CDR3 nucleotides are TGTGCCAGCAGCCAAAGCGGGGGGTTTTCCTACAATGAGCAGTTCTTC.

CDR3 protein: CASNPVYSNQPQHF. CDR3 DNA: TGTGCCAGCAATCCGGTATATAGCAATCAGCCCCAGCATTTT. This chain joins TRBV6-1 and TRBJ1-5; no clear D gene. With 7 bases removed from V and 0 bases from J, the gap between germline ends came to 10 bases. CDR1 and CDR2 from the germline V gene are MNHNS and SASEGT. The CDR3 contains 14 residues.

This clonotype has more than one count but fewer than ten. The chain has TRBV28 and TRBJ1-6, with 8 bases lining up with TRBD1. The CDR3 covers 14 residues. Trimming removed 8 bases from V and 7 bases from J; junction bases left unmatched: 7. Germline V gene sequence: CDR1 MDHEN, CDR2 SYDVKM. The CDR3 DNA sequence: TGTGCCAGCCTAGTGGGACAGGAGAATTCACCCCTCCACTTT. It translates to CASLVGQENSPLHF.

The chain employs TRBV7-2 and TRBJ2-3, with D maybe TRBD2 (5 bases). Trimming stripped 0 bases from V and 3 bases from J, with 7 bases between. The CDR3 is made up of 14 amino acids. Germline loops: CDR1 SGHTA, CDR2 FQGNSA. In nucleotides, the CDR3 is TGTGCCAGCAGCTTAGCCCGGGGTACAGATACGCAGTATTTT. This gives the protein CASSLARGTDTQYF.

This clonotype occurred a few times. The genes are TRBV6-2 or TRBV6-3 and TRBJ1-2, with 7 bases lining up with TRBD1. The CDR3 contains 15 residues. Germline V gene data show CDR1 as MNHEY and CDR2 as SVGEGT. Trimming removed 5 bases from V and 6 bases from J; junction bases left unmatched: 12. CDR3 loop: CASSGRTGPRNGYTF. Here the CDR3 DNA reads TGTGCCAGCAGTGGACGGACAGGTCCTCGGAATGGCTACACCTTC.

The rearrangement joins TRBV19 to TRBJ1-5, with a possible D match to TRBD1 (5 bases). Germline V gene sequence: CDR1 LNHDA, CDR2 SQIVND (reference sequence). The V gene lost 6 bases and the J gene lost 7 bases, with 13 bases spanning the gap. This CDR3 is 13 amino acids long. In DNA, the CDR3 is TGTGCCAGTAGATGGGCCGCAGGGCAGCCCCAGCATTTT. Protein sequence: CASRWAAGQPQHF.

The chain carries TRBV25-1 and TRBJ1-2; 8 bases map to TRBD1. Germline values: CDR1 MGHDK, CDR2 SYGVNS. V was pared by 6 bases and J by 2 bases, with 5 bases of the junction left unmatched. There are 14 residues in the CDR3. The CDR3, as DNA: TGTGCCAGCAGCCACAGGGGGGAAAACTATGGCTACACCTTC. It specifies CASSHRGENYGYTF.

The CDR3 DNA reads TGTGCCAGCAGTTACTGGGGACTAGCGGGAGGGTCAACAGATACGCAGTATTTT. Protein sequence: CASSYWGLAGGSTDTQYF. This rearrangement joins TRBV6-5 to TRBJ2-3, with 16 positions matching TRBD2. The germline V gene encodes CDR1 MNHEY and CDR2 SVGAGI. V lost 1 base to trimming and J lost 3 bases; unmatched junction nucleotides: 4. CDR3 length: 18 amino acids.